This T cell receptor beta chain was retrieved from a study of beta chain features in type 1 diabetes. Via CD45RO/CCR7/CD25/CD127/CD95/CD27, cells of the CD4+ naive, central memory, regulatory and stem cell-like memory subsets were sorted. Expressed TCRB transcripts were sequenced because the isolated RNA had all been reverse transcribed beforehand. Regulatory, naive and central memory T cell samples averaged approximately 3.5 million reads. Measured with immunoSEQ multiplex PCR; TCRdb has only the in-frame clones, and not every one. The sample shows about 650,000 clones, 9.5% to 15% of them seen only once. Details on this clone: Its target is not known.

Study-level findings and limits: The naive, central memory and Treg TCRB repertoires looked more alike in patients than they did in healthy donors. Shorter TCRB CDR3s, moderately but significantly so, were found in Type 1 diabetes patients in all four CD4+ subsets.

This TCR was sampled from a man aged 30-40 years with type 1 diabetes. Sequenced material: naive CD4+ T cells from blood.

The CDR3 DNA sequence: TGTGCCAGCAGCCTCGAGTCTGGGGCCAACGTCCTGACTTTC. The encoded protein is CASSLESGANVLTF. The chain combines TRBV2 with TRBJ2-6; unclear D gene. The CDR3 consists of 14 residues. Trimming stripped 6 bases from V and 1 base from J, with 7 bases between. In germline, CDR1 is SNHLY, CDR2 FYNNEI.